This T cell receptor (beta chain) originates from a study of cytomegalovirus exposure and HLA in healthy donors. Notes on this clone: Its antigen is unidentified.

Generated by immunoSEQ multiplex PCR, the TCRdb table keeps only in-frame clones and is missing some. The repertoire consists of more than 90,000 clones, with around 89% occurring once and the leading ten covering around 2%. Separate from the approximately 670-subject first cohort was the approximately 110-subject validation cohort, to which the donors belonged. Study outcomes and limitations: Cytomegalovirus association was assigned to approximately 160 TCR beta chains.

The CDR3 is 15 residues long. Between the trimmed V and J ends, which lost 5 bases and 0 bases, there was a span of 11 bases. Germline CDR1 is SGHTA and CDR2 is FQGNSA. The material sequenced was PBMCs. The rearrangement joins TRBV7-2 to TRBJ2-1, with a weak D call TRBD1 (5 bases). The sequence was collected from a man between 18 and 35 years old in good health and CMV-seronegative. The CDR3 sequence is CASSRTFSSYNEQFF. For the CDR3, the DNA is TGTGCCAGCAGCCGGACATTTAGCTCCTACAATGAGCAGTTCTTC.